The 15 T cell receptor beta chains below come from one sample, sequenced in a study of OX40 agonist ivuxolimab in advanced cancers. Libraries were constructed by the immunoSEQ multiplex PCR assay. TCRdb retrieved this table from immuneACCESS and kept in-frame rearrangements only. Not all clones are present; in checked studies, unresolved V genes account for under half, and no reason is known for the remainder. Counted in this sample were some 130,000 clones; approximately 94% of them appeared once. More than 1% of the sample is taken by the ten largest. Sequencing used CD4+ or CD8+ T cells sorted from blood, obtained in a trial of the OX40 agonist ivuxolimab. Every receptor here comes from an adult with an advanced solid tumor such as melanoma, head and neck, liver or kidney cancer.

The V gene is TRBV5-1, the J gene TRBJ2-1; 7 bases match TRBD2. After removal of 1 base from V and 0 bases from J, the junction contained 4 bases not matched to a gene. The CDR3 length is 16 residues. Germline-derived CDR1 and CDR2 are SGHRS and YFSETQ. The CDR3: CASSLSGGGSYNEQFF. Here the CDR3 DNA reads TGCGCCAGCAGCTTGTCGGGAGGAGGCTCCTACAATGAGCAGTTCTTC.

For this clone: The same CDR3 also results from other DNA sequences found in this sample. In DNA, the CDR3 is TGTGCCAGCAGTTACTCGAGGGGCTACGAGCAGTACTTC. Its translation is CASSYSRGYEQYF. The V call is TRBV6-5, the J call TRBJ2-7, with D possibly being TRBD1 or TRBD2 (5 bases each). Germline V CDR1 and CDR2: MNHEY, SVGAGI. V lost 0 bases to trimming and J lost 3 bases, with 6 bases between them. This CDR3 spans 13 amino acids.

This chain joins TRBV7-9 and TRBJ1-4, with 7 positions matching TRBD1. Germline CDR1 SEHNR, CDR2 FQNEAQ (reference sequence). CDR3 length: 14 residues. V lost 8 bases, J lost 4 bases, and 7 bases stayed unmatched. The CDR3 region has the DNA TGTGCCAGCCGCATGGGACAGTATAATGAAAAACTGTTTTTT. Translating it yields CASRMGQYNEKLFF.

V and J are TRBV5-1 and TRBJ2-1; 12 positions agree with TRBD2. The CDR3 runs to 16 residues. Germline V CDR1 and CDR2: SGHRS, YFSETQ. V was pared by 4 bases and J by 6 bases, with 8 bases of the junction left unmatched. In nucleotides, the CDR3 is TGCGCCAGCAGCACGATAGGGACTAGCGGGTTCAATGAGCAGTTCTTC. Protein sequence: CASSTIGTSGFNEQFF. Together with reference TRBV5-1 and TRBJ2-1, the CDR3 gives the full variable domain: KAGVTQTPRYLIKTRGQQVTLSCSPISGHRSVSWYQQTPGQGLQFLFEYFSETQRNKGNFPGRFSGRQFSNSRSEMNVSTLELGDSALYLCASSTIGTSGFNEQFFGPGTRLTVL.

The gene calls are TRBV5-5 and TRBJ2-1; the D gene is possibly TRBD2 (6 bases). The CDR3 is 16 residues long. The germline CDR1 and CDR2 sequences are SGHKS and YYEKEE (reference sequence). Trimming cost V 0 bases and J 0 bases, with 10 bases left between them. CDR3 sequence: CASSLGVGSSYNEQFF. The DNA for the CDR3 is TGTGCCAGCAGCTTGGGGGTCGGGAGCTCCTACAATGAGCAGTTCTTC.

The rearrangement joins TRBV5-4 to TRBJ2-5, with 10 bases aligning to TRBD1. With V trimmed by 2 bases and J by 9 bases, 10 bases remained unmatched. The CDR3 has 15 residues. CDR1 SGHNT and CDR2 YYREEE come from the germline V gene (reference sequence). CDR3 nucleotides: TGTGCCAGCAGCTTCCTGGACAGGGGGGGAAGGGCCCAGTACTTC. Amino acid sequence: CASSFLDRGGRAQYF.

The genes are TRBV30 and TRBJ1-3, with D unclear. This CDR3 has 12 residues. Germline V gene data show CDR1 as GTSNPN and CDR2 as SVGIG (reference sequence). V lost 1 base, J lost 7 bases, and 8 bases lay in between. This chain's CDR3 is CAWSGTGNTIYF. The CDR3 nucleotides are TGTGCCTGGAGTGGGACGGGGAACACCATATATTTT.

V usage is TRBV6-5 and J usage is TRBJ1-5; 8 bases are shared with TRBD1. The CDR3 loop spans 14 amino acids. CDR1 is MNHEY and CDR2 is SVGAGI in the germline V gene. V was clipped by 6 bases and J by 7 bases; unmatched bases: 8. CDR3: CASSPGTGWQPQHF. The CDR3 DNA reads as TGTGCCAGCAGCCCCGGGACAGGTTGGCAGCCCCAGCATTTT.

The V gene is TRBV4-3, the J gene TRBJ2-1; 9 bases line up with TRBD2. The CDR3 is made up of 17 amino acids. The ends lost 5 bases at V and 2 bases at J; junction bases unmatched: 10. Germline assignment: CDR1 LGHNA and CDR2 YSLEER. The CDR3: CASSAQAGGFPYNEQFF. In DNA, the CDR3 is TGCGCCAGCAGCGCCCAAGCGGGGGGCTTCCCCTACAATGAGCAGTTCTTC.

This clone was seen a handful of times. This is likely a read error, given that the CDR3 carries no conserved phenylalanine or tryptophan at its end. No DNA is shown, since the ends of the CDR3 on it are uncertain; the CDR3 is the one TCRdb lists. The chain is built from TRBV30 and TRBJ1-1; the table's TRBD1 call for D was not verified on the DNA. Ends included, the CDR3 has 11 residues. The germline CDR1 and CDR2 sequences are GTSNPN and SVGIG (reference sequence). The CDR3 loop reads CAWSTSGLSIL.

This chain links TRBV7-9 with TRBJ2-3; the D gene could be TRBD1 or TRBD2 (6 bases each). CDR3 length: 14 amino acids. Germline V CDR1 and CDR2: SEHNR, FQNEAQ (reference sequence). V was cut by 2 bases and J by 6 bases, with 12 bases left in between. CDR3 nucleotide sequence: TGTGCCAGCAGCTTAAGTCAGGGGAGGGATACGCAGTATTTT. Its protein product is CASSLSQGRDTQYF.

The chain has TRBV7-2 and TRBJ2-1; the match to TRBD1 covers 7 bases. The CDR3 runs to 13 residues. CDR1 and CDR2 from the germline V gene are SGHTA and FQGNSA. Trimming cost V 5 bases and J 10 bases; bases outside gene matches: 8. DNA for the CDR3: TGTGCCAGCAGCCTAGACAGGACAGGAGAGCAGTTCTTC. The encoded protein is CASSLDRTGEQFF. The variable domain in full, with the rest retrieved from reference TRBV7-2 and TRBJ2-1, is GAGVSQSPSNKVTEKGKDVELRCDPISGHTALYWYRQSLGQGLEFLIYFQGNSAPDKSGLPSDRFSAERTGGSVSTLTIQRTQQEDSAVYLCASSLDRTGEQFFGPGTRLTVL.

The V and J genes are TRBV4-1 and TRBJ2-7; D is undetermined. Germline assignment: CDR1 MGHRA and CDR2 YSYEKL. Trimming took off 3 bases at V and 3 bases at J, with 9 bases between the two ends. The CDR3 totals 13 residues. The CDR3: CASSHPNRYEQYF. For the CDR3, the DNA is TGCGCCAGCAGCCACCCAAATCGCTACGAGCAGTACTTC.

This clone was seen a few times. The chain has TRBV19 and TRBJ1-3; D perhaps matches TRBD1 (5 bases). The germline V and J ends were trimmed by 8 bases and 2 bases, with 22 bases remaining between them. Germline assignment: CDR1 LNHDA and CDR2 SQIVND (reference sequence). CDR3 length: 17 residues. CDR3 residues: CASSRAGTLGPGNTIYF. The CDR3 nucleotides are TGTGCCAGTTCGCGGGCGGGGACGCTCGGCCCTGGAAACACCATATATTTT.

This chain uses TRBV11-3 with TRBJ2-1; 8 bases match TRBD2. After removal of 3 bases from V and 3 bases from J, the junction contained 4 bases not matched to a gene. Germline CDR1 reads SGHNT; CDR2 reads YENEEA. The CDR3 contains 15 residues. This chain's CDR3 is CASSFNRGGYNEQFF. The CDR3 DNA follows: TGTGCCAGCAGCTTTAACCGGGGGGGCTACAATGAGCAGTTCTTC.